Presented here are 23 T cell receptor beta chains from one specimen sequenced in a study of cytomegalovirus exposure and HLA in healthy donors. Assay used: immunoSEQ multiplex PCR; TCRdb lists only in-frame clones, some missing. Here the sample spans roughly 62,000 clones, 85% to 95% being singletons. The sample comprised PBMCs. These receptors all come from a man aged 18 to 30 in good health and CMV-seronegative.

The chain uses TRBV27 and TRBJ1-3, with D unclear. Germline V gene lookup returns CDR1 MNHEY and CDR2 SMNVEV (reference sequence). Trimming stripped 3 bases from V and 0 bases from J, with 6 bases between. The CDR3 totals 14 residues. In nucleotides, the CDR3 is TGTGCCAGCAGTTTGTCTGTCTCTGGAAACACCATATATTTT. This sequence encodes CASSLSVSGNTIYF.

This clone was seen once. The chain links TRBV27 to TRBJ2-7; 8 bases map to TRBD1. This CDR3 has 15 residues. V shed 2 bases, J shed 0 bases, and the junction held 3 bases outside the gene matches. Germline assignment: CDR1 MNHEY and CDR2 SMNVEV (reference sequence). The DNA for the CDR3 is TGTGCCAGCAGTTTAACCGGGACAGGCTCCTACGAGCAGTACTTC. It codes for CASSLTGTGSYEQYF.

V is TRBV7-2 and J is TRBJ1-2, with 8 bases lining up with TRBD1. Per the germline V gene, CDR1 is SGHTA and CDR2 is FQGNSA. The CDR3 extends over 14 amino acids. The trim removed 0 bases at V and 5 bases at J, leaving 2 bases unmatched. CDR3 loop: CASSLARQGYGYTF. Here the CDR3 DNA reads TGTGCCAGCAGCTTAGCCCGACAGGGGTATGGCTACACCTTC.

This rearrangement joins TRBV7-8 to TRBJ2-1, with 8 positions matching TRBD2. Trimming cost V 4 bases and J 3 bases; bases outside gene matches: 5. CDR1 is SGHVS and CDR2 is FQNEAQ in the germline V gene. The CDR3 is 15 residues long. CDR3 residues: CASSSTGTSYNEQFF. The CDR3 region has the DNA TGTGCCAGCAGCTCAACCGGGACTAGCTACAATGAGCAGTTCTTC.

This chain connects TRBV5-1 to TRBJ2-5; D remains unclear. V dropped 5 bases and J dropped 2 bases, with 4 bases sitting between them. Germline-derived CDR1 and CDR2 are SGHRS and YFSETQ. The CDR3 extends over 11 amino acids. This chain's CDR3 is CASSHQETQYF. The CDR3 bases are TGCGCCAGCAGTCATCAAGAGACCCAGTACTTC.

The chain uses TRBV19 and TRBJ2-2; weak D call: TRBD1 (5 bases). Germline V gene sequence: CDR1 LNHDA, CDR2 SQIVND (reference sequence). CDR3 length equals 17 residues. V dropped 1 base and J dropped 3 bases, with 15 bases sitting between them. CDR3 sequence reads: CASSIGQAGLHTGELFF. The DNA of the CDR3 is TGTGCCAGTAGTATAGGTCAGGCAGGGCTTCACACCGGGGAGCTGTTTTTT.

This chain links TRBV4-3 with TRBJ2-1; 8 bases match TRBD1. The germline V gene has CDR1 LGHNA and CDR2 YSLEER. Trimming took 2 bases from V and 4 from J; bases not matched to a gene: 7. This CDR3 region has 16 residues. Written as DNA, the CDR3 is TGCGCCAGCAGCCAACACAGGGGGAGAGGGTACAATGAGCAGTTCTTC. Translation: CASSQHRGRGYNEQFF.

This clone was seen only a few times. This chain connects TRBV6-5 to TRBJ1-1, with D maybe TRBD1 (6 bases). The CDR3 spans 13 residues. V was cut by 4 bases and J by 6 bases, with 12 bases left in between. From germline, CDR1 is MNHEY and CDR2 SVGAGI. Written as DNA, the CDR3 is TGTGCCAGCAGTTCCCCCAGGGGCCCTGAAGCTTTCTTT. This sequence encodes CASSSPRGPEAFF.

The V and J genes are TRBV4-2 and TRBJ2-5, with 15 bases fitting TRBD2. The CDR3 length is 16 residues. V lost 1 base, J lost 3 bases, and 0 bases stayed unmatched. Looked up from germline, CDR1 is LGHNA and CDR2 is YNFKEQ. CDR3 coding DNA: TGTGCCAGCAGCCAAGGGACTAGCGGGAGGGAAGAGACCCAGTACTTC. Translating it yields CASSQGTSGREETQYF.

The chain is built from TRBV6-5 and TRBJ2-1; TRBD1 matches at 9 bases. V shed 6 bases and J 6 bases; nucleotides not matched to a gene: 9. This CDR3 contains 15 residues. The germline CDR1 and CDR2 sequences are MNHEY and SVGAGI. The DNA for the CDR3 is TGTGCCAGCAGGGGAGACAGGGGGATAACCAATGAGCAGTTCTTC. It is translated as CASRGDRGITNEQFF.

The chain uses TRBV1 and TRBJ2-3; the table's D call, TRBD2, was not checked against the DNA. TRBV1 is termed a pseudogene. CDR3 length: 18 amino acids. The DNA of the CDR3 is TGCACCAGCAGCCAAGATCGGAGCAACGGGTTGAGCACAGATACGCAGTATTTT. Encoded protein: CTSSQDRSNGLSTDTQYF.

The V gene is TRBV28, the J gene TRBJ2-7, with 9 nucleotides matching TRBD1. CDR1 MDHEN and CDR2 SYDVKM come from the germline V gene. The CDR3 runs 15 residues. V lost 8 bases, J lost 5 bases, and 13 bases stayed unmatched. CDR3 sequence reads: CASQPSDRGYHEQYF. Here the CDR3 DNA reads TGTGCCAGCCAGCCTTCCGACAGGGGGTACCACGAGCAGTACTTC. Supplemented by reference TRBV28 and TRBJ2-7, the full variable domain reads DVKVTQSSRYLVKRTGEKVFLECVQDMDHENMFWYRQDPGLGLRLIYFSYDVKMKEKGDIPEGYSVSREKKERFSLILESASTNQTSMYLCASQPSDRGYHEQYFGPGTRLTVT.

The chain recombines TRBV5-1 with TRBJ1-5, with TRBD1 matching 7 bases. The germline V gene has CDR1 SGHRS and CDR2 YFSETQ. The length of the CDR3 is 15 residues. The ends lost 0 bases at V and 6 bases at J; junction bases unmatched: 6. The CDR3 region is CASSLATGDSQPQHF. The CDR3 DNA reads TGCGCCAGCAGCTTGGCCACAGGGGATAGTCAGCCCCAGCATTTT.

The chain recombines TRBV5-1 with TRBJ2-1; 9 nucleotides match TRBD2. V gave up 7 bases and J gave up 1 base; unmatched junction bases: 12. This CDR3 spans 17 amino acids. Germline loops: CDR1 SGHRS, CDR2 YFSETQ. This CDR3 reads CASGTGGRESSYNEQFF. The CDR3 DNA reads TGCGCCAGCGGGACGGGCGGGAGGGAATCGTCCTACAATGAGCAGTTCTTC. Using reference TRBV5-1 and TRBJ2-1 for the parts outside the CDR3, the full variable domain is KAGVTQTPRYLIKTRGQQVTLSCSPISGHRSVSWYQQTPGQGLQFLFEYFSETQRNKGNFPGRFSGRQFSNSRSEMNVSTLELGDSALYLCASGTGGRESSYNEQFFGPGTRLTVL.

This chain uses TRBV9 with TRBJ2-1, with TRBD2 identical over 11 bases. CDR1 and CDR2 (germline): SGDLS, YYNGEE. With V trimmed by 0 bases and J by 7 bases, 6 bases remained unmatched. The CDR3 runs 16 residues. CDR3 in amino acids: CASSVGVAGGFNEQFF. CDR3 in DNA: TGTGCCAGCAGCGTAGGAGTAGCGGGAGGGTTTAATGAGCAGTTCTTC.

The chain is built from TRBV11-3 and TRBJ2-3; 7 bases agree with TRBD2. Germline V gene sequence: CDR1 SGHNT, CDR2 YENEEA. This CDR3 contains 13 residues. V was clipped by 7 bases and J by 5 bases; unmatched bases: 6. DNA of the CDR3: TGTGCCAGCAAGACTAGCATGGAAGATACGCAGTATTTT. Its translation is CASKTSMEDTQYF.

The chain uses TRBV25-1 and TRBJ1-1; no definite D call. With 9 bases removed from V and 8 bases from J, the gap between germline ends came to 16 bases. The CDR3 is made up of 12 amino acids. Germline CDR1 is MGHDK and CDR2 is SYGVNS. The CDR3 region is CASGAFLTEAFF. CDR3 bases: TGTGCCAGTGGTGCTTTTCTCACAGAAGCTTTCTTT. Looking up the rest from reference TRBV25-1 and TRBJ1-1 gives the full variable domain: EADIYQTPRYLVIGTGKKITLECSQTMGHDKMYWYQQDPGMELHLIHYSYGVNSTEKGDLSSESTVSRIRTEHFPLTLESARPSHTSQYLCASGAFLTEAFFGQGTRLTVV.

The chain links TRBV15 to TRBJ1-4; tentatively, D is TRBD1 (6 bases). Germline values: CDR1 LNHNV, CDR2 YYDKDF (reference sequence). This CDR3 contains 16 residues. The germline V and J ends were trimmed by 0 bases and 4 bases, with 12 bases remaining between them. The CDR3 coding sequence is TGTGCCACCAGCAGAGATAGGGGGACCCTTAATGAAAAACTGTTTTTT. Its protein is CATSRDRGTLNEKLFF.

The chain employs TRBV7-2 and TRBJ1-2, with no clear D. Trimming stripped 6 bases from V and 5 bases from J, with 13 bases between. This CDR3 comprises 13 residues. From germline, CDR1 is SGHTA and CDR2 FQGNSA. The CDR3 reads CASSIHGSYGYTF. CDR3 DNA sequence: TGTGCCAGCAGTATACACGGGAGTTATGGCTACACCTTC.

J is TRBJ1-2 and V is TRBV6-5; 7 bases are shared with TRBD1. The V gene end was trimmed by 8 bases and the J gene end by 4 bases; junction bases not matched to a gene: 13. Per germline, CDR1 MNHEY and CDR2 SVGAGI. This CDR3 region has 15 residues. In DNA form, the CDR3 reads TGTGCCAGCGCGCCGTCGGGAACAGGGGCCTATGGCTACACCTTC. Translating gives CASAPSGTGAYGYTF.

The genes are TRBV20-1 and TRBJ1-4; the D gene is possibly TRBD1 (5 bases). Germline-derived CDR1 and CDR2 are DFQATT and SNEGSKA (reference sequence). This CDR3 has 11 amino acids. In nucleotides, the CDR3 is TGCAGCCCCTCCACCGGGGGAAAACTGTTTTTT. Translation gives CSPSTGGKLFF.

The chain has TRBV5-6 and TRBJ2-3; 7 nucleotides line up with TRBD1. CDR1 and CDR2 from the germline V gene are SGHDT and YYEEEE. V trimming: 2 bases; J trimming: 1 base; junction bases outside the gene matches: 10. CDR3 size: 17 residues. In DNA form, the CDR3 reads TGTGCCAGCAGCTTCATCCTAGGGGGCTCGGGCACAGATACGCAGTATTTT. Its translation: CASSFILGGSGTDTQYF.

In this sample, this clone turned up a few times. V is TRBV4-2 and J is TRBJ2-5; 12 bases are a match to TRBD2. The junction had 3 bases not matched to a gene; V was cut back by 2 bases and J by 5 bases. Germline V gene sequence: CDR1 LGHNA, CDR2 YNFKEQ. This CDR3 has 15 residues. CDR3 sequence: CASSQPGTSGETQYF. The CDR3 nucleotides are TGTGCCAGCAGCCAACCCGGGACTAGCGGGGAGACCCAGTACTTC.